These 23 T cell receptor beta chains share one sample of origin, sequenced in a study of tumor and adjacent non-tumor tissue in lung cancer. TCRbeta libraries were built with three rounds of nested PCR, modified from ARM-PCR. TCRdb redid the calling of the multiplex PCR reads with MiXCR, one entry per CDR3 protein. The data hold some 100,000 distinct CDR3 sequences, with 65% observed a single time. This sample's RNA came from whole unsorted tissue. Distant lung tissue was collected more than 3 cm away from the tumor edge. Source material: distant non-tumor lung tissue. The receptor set was obtained from a man aged 30-40 years with non-small cell lung cancer.

The chain recombines TRBV6-6 with TRBJ1-1; the D gene is possibly TRBD1 (5 bases). V was cut by 6 bases and J by 6 bases, with 17 bases left in between. The V gene's germline CDR1 is MNHNY and CDR2 SVGAGI (reference sequence). The CDR3 is made up of 14 amino acids. The CDR3 DNA reads TGTGCCAGCAGGCACATAGGGGAGATCGCTGAAGCTTTCTTT. It codes for CASRHIGEIAEAFF.

As to this clonotype: A much larger clonotype is one base distant, so this may be a read error. J is TRBJ1-2 and V is TRBV6-2 or TRBV6-3; perhaps TRBD1 as D (5 bases). CDR1 is MNHEY and CDR2 is SVGEGT in the germline V gene. The CDR3 sequence is 13 residues long. CDR3 amino acids: CASRTGLRYDYTF. DNA of the CDR3: TGTGCCAGCAGAACAGGTCTGAGATATGACTACACCTTC.

A note on this clonotype: At one of its ends the junction is not consistent with the germline gene, which may arise from a read error. This chain uses TRBV4-3 with TRBJ1-1; D is unclear. The germline gives CDR1 LGHNA, CDR2 YSLEER. CDR3 length: 16 residues. The CDR3 protein is CTSSQDSRARNTEAFF. In DNA form, the CDR3 reads TGCACCAGCAGCCAAGATTCACGGGCCCGGAACACTGAAGCTTTCTTT.

To note about this clonotype: The junction shows a germline mismatch at one end, possibly a read error. J is TRBJ2-3 and V is TRBV20-1; 13 bases fit TRBD2. The CDR3 has 17 residues. The germline gives CDR1 DFQATT, CDR2 SNEGSKA (reference sequence). The CDR3 loop reads CSAHSPGTSGNIDTQYF. DNA of the CDR3: TGCAGTGCTCACTCCCCCGGGACTAGCGGGAACATAGATACACAGTATTTT.

The rearrangement links TRBV11-2 to TRBJ2-1, with a possible D match to TRBD1 (5 bases). The V end was cut by 5 bases, the J end by 9 bases, with 17 bases between. Germline assignment: CDR1 SGHAT and CDR2 FQNNGV. This CDR3 spans 14 amino acids. The CDR3 nucleotides are TGTGCCAGCAGCCTAGGATTGGGGCACATTGAGCAGTTCTTC. Protein sequence: CASSLGLGHIEQFF.

In this sample, this clonotype turned up once. At one of its ends the junction is not consistent with the germline gene, which may arise from a read error. DNA for the CDR3: TGTGCCAGCAGCAAGTCGGTAGTCATTAACTATGGCTACACCTTT. This gives the protein CASSKSVVINYGYTF. The chain employs TRBV11-2 and TRBJ1-2; D is ambiguous. The CDR3 covers 15 residues. Looked up from germline, CDR1 is SGHAT and CDR2 is FQNNGV.

The DNA of the CDR3 is TGCAACGGGAATATAAACAATGAGCAGTTCTTC. Encoded protein: CNGNINNEQFF. J is TRBJ2-1 and V is TRBV29-1, with D perhaps matching TRBD2 (5 bases). Germline V lookup: CDR1 SQVTM, CDR2 ANQGSEA. The CDR3 consists of 11 residues.

The rearrangement links TRBV11-2 to TRBJ2-3; the D gene is possibly TRBD1 (6 bases). The germline gives CDR1 SGHAT, CDR2 FQNNGV. CDR3 length: 19 residues. V was cut by 1 base and J by 0 bases, with 20 bases left in between. The CDR3: CASSLANGLGQISTDTQYF. The CDR3 coding sequence is TGTGCCAGCAGCTTAGCGAACGGCCTGGGACAAATTAGCACAGATACGCAGTATTTT.

A remark on this clonotype: The final CDR3 position lacks the conserved phenylalanine or tryptophan, pointing to a likely read error. The J gene is TRBJ2-7, the V gene TRBV12-3 or TRBV12-4, with D uncertain. The CDR3 loop spans 13 amino acids. The CDR3 protein is CASSFGLTYEQYL. CDR3 in DNA: TGTGCCAGCAGTTTCGGTCTTACCTACGAACAGTACTTA.

This clonotype has only one observation. Germline is not matched at one junction end, which may reflect a read error. The J gene is TRBJ1-5, the V gene TRBV6-1, with unresolved D. Germline V gives CDR1 MNHNS, CDR2 SASEGT. The CDR3 extends over 12 amino acids. In nucleotides, the CDR3 is TGTCTGAAACCCGATAGTAATCAGCCCCAGCGTTTT. Its protein product is CLKPDSNQPQRF.

With regard to this clonotype: A much larger clone is a single base away; this may be a read error. The rearrangement joins TRBV4-1 to TRBJ2-7, with unresolved D. Looked up from germline, CDR1 is MGHRA and CDR2 is YSYEKL. The CDR3 extends over 14 amino acids. DNA for the CDR3: TGCGCCATCAGCCAAGTACAGAATTACGACGAGCAGTACTTC. It translates to CAISQVQNYDEQYF.

Turning to this clonotype: No conserved phenylalanine or tryptophan is present at the end of the CDR3, so a read error is the likely explanation. V gene TRBV11-2 combines with J gene TRBJ2-1; 8 positions agree with TRBD2. Germline V lookup: CDR1 SGHAT, CDR2 FQNNGV. The length of the CDR3 is 15 residues. The CDR3 is CVSNFSSGSANEQFS. In DNA form, the CDR3 reads TGTGTCAGCAACTTCTCCAGCGGGAGTGCGAATGAGCAGTTCTCC.

This chain joins TRBV7-9 and TRBJ2-1; no definite D call. In germline, CDR1 is SEHNR, CDR2 FQNEAQ (reference sequence). The CDR3 sequence is 14 residues long. V lost 3 bases, J lost 4 bases, and 10 bases lay in between. CDR3 DNA: TGTGCCAGCAGCTTCTCAACCGGGTACAATGAGCAGTTCTTC. Amino acid sequence: CASSFSTGYNEQFF.

On this clonotype: This is likely a read error, given that the CDR3 carries no conserved phenylalanine or tryptophan at its end. The chain uses TRBV20-1 and TRBJ1-1; 8 nucleotides match TRBD1. The CDR3 spans 16 residues. Germline V gives CDR1 DFQATT, CDR2 SNEGSKA (reference sequence). V lost 4 bases, J lost 3 bases, and 13 bases stayed unmatched. The CDR3 DNA follows: TGCAGTGCTACAGGGGGCCTGACCTCACAATACACTGAAGCTTTCCTT. Translated, it gives CSATGGLTSQYTEAFL.

A remark on this clonotype: A much larger clone differs from this one at a single base, so this may be a read error. The chain couples TRBV13 to TRBJ2-2; weak D call: TRBD2 (6 bases). The CDR3 is 16 amino acids. V was clipped by 5 bases and J by 5 bases, with 18 bases between them. From germline, CDR1 is PRHDT and CDR2 FYEKMQ (reference sequence). As DNA, the CDR3 is TGTGCCAGCAGCCCCCATCGGGAGTGGGGAACCGGGGAGCTGTTTTTT. This encodes CASSPHREWGTGELFF. The variable domain in full, with the rest retrieved from reference TRBV13 and TRBJ2-2, is AAGVIQSPRHLIKEKRETATLKCYPIPRHDTVYWYQQGPGQDPQFLISFYEKMQSDKGSIPDRFSAQQFSDYHSELNMSSLELGDSALYFCASSPHREWGTGELFFGEGSRLTVL.

Note on this clonotype: The CDR3 does not close with the conserved phenylalanine or tryptophan, likely indicating a read error. The V gene is TRBV6-2 or TRBV6-3, the J gene TRBJ2-1, with 10 bases aligning to TRBD2. The CDR3 extends over 14 amino acids. In germline, CDR1 is MNHEY, CDR2 SVGEGT. CDR3 protein: CVSAASGGADEQFS. DNA for the CDR3: TGTGTCAGCGCCGCGAGCGGGGGGGCAGATGAGCAGTTCTCC.

Worth noting for this clonotype: Mismatch with germline at one junction end may stem from a read error. The chain carries TRBV6-5 and TRBJ2-7; tentatively, D is TRBD2 (6 bases). The CDR3 length is 14 residues. Germline V gene data show CDR1 as MNHEY and CDR2 as SVGAGI. CDR3 amino acids: CTSSYGGNAYEQYF. In DNA form, the CDR3 reads TGTACCAGCAGTTACGGCGGGAACGCCTACGAGCAGTACTTC.

Regarding this clonotype: One end of the junction fails to match germline, which may point to a read error. The J gene is TRBJ2-1, the V gene TRBV20-1; TRBD1 might be the D (6 bases). From germline, CDR1 is DFQATT and CDR2 SNEGSKA (reference sequence). The CDR3 runs to 17 residues. This CDR3 is CSANLRGWTVPYNKQFF. The CDR3 DNA sequence: TGCAGTGCTAATTTGAGGGGGTGGACAGTACCCTACAATAAGCAGTTCTTC.

Regarding this clonotype: This sequence may be a read error, since a much larger clone differs from it by one base. The chain combines TRBV20-1 with TRBJ2-3, with D unclear. CDR1 is DFQATT and CDR2 is SNEGSKA in the germline V gene (reference sequence). The CDR3 has 15 amino acids. V shed 8 bases and J shed 4 bases, with 22 bases lying between them. CDR3 in amino acids: CSPQVTGAYSDTQYF. CDR3 bases: TGCAGTCCACAAGTGACCGGCGCGTATTCAGATACGCAGTATTTT.

A note on this clonotype: A much larger clone lies a single base off, so this may be a read error. This chain connects TRBV5-4 to TRBJ1-5; no clear D. The germline gives CDR1 SGHNT, CDR2 YYREEE (reference sequence). CDR3 length: 9 amino acids. Trimming removed 4 bases from V and 11 bases from J, with 4 bases in between. In DNA form, the CDR3 reads TGTGCCAGCAGCCATTCCCAGCATTTT. This sequence encodes CASSHSQHF. The whole variable domain, filled in from reference TRBV5-4 and TRBJ1-5, reads ETGVTQSPTHLIKTRGQQVTLRCSSQSGHNTVSWYQQALGQGPQFIFQYYREEENGRGNFPPRFSGLQFPNYSSELNVNALELDDSALYLCASSHSQHFGDGTRLSIL.

V gene TRBV6-5 combines with J gene TRBJ2-7; maybe TRBD1 (5 bases). The CDR3 runs to 13 residues. Germline CDR1 is MNHEY and CDR2 is SVGAGI. This CDR3 is CGSKTANYNEQYF. The CDR3 nucleotides are TGTGGCAGTAAGACAGCTAACTACAACGAGCAGTACTTC.

Turning to this clonotype: It may be a read error: a sequence one base away is much more abundant. V usage is TRBV5-6 and J usage is TRBJ2-7; D remains ambiguous. Deletions cut 0 bases from V and 7 bases from J, with 11 bases between. This CDR3 has 13 amino acids. The germline V gene encodes CDR1 SGHDT and CDR2 YYEEEE. The CDR3 DNA follows: TGTGCCAGCAGCTTGGCGGGCGGTAGGGAGCAGTACTTC. Amino acid sequence: CASSLAGGREQYF.

This sequence joins TRBV12-3 or TRBV12-4 and TRBJ2-1; weak D call: TRBD1 (6 bases). Between the trimmed V and J ends, which lost 5 bases and 8 bases, there was a span of 25 bases. The CDR3 is 17 amino acids. The CDR3 coding sequence is TGTGCCAGCAGTCCCCCGTTTGGGGACATGGGGATAGATGAGCAGTTCTTC. It translates to CASSPPFGDMGIDEQFF.